The 2 T cell receptor beta chains below were found in one sample sequenced in a study of OX40 agonist ivuxolimab in advanced cancers. Profiled with immunoSEQ multiplex PCR; TCRdb holds only in-frame clones, not every one. The table lists about 68,000 clones, approximately 90% of them singletons, with about 0.31% in the top ten. This specimen consisted of CD4+ or CD8+ T cells sorted from blood, obtained in a trial of the OX40 agonist ivuxolimab. These receptors came from an adult with an advanced solid tumor such as melanoma, head and neck, liver or kidney cancer.

The genes are TRBV7-9 and TRBJ2-5; 12 bases are a match to TRBD1. The CDR3 is made up of 16 amino acids. Trimming at V came to 5 bases and at J to 5 bases, leaving 9 bases not matched to a gene. Germline V lookup: CDR1 SEHNR, CDR2 FQNEAQ (reference sequence). The CDR3 protein is CASSPGTGGEGETQYF. The CDR3 nucleotides are TGTGCCAGCAGCCCCGGGACAGGGGGCGAGGGGGAGACCCAGTACTTC.

Only a few counts were recorded for this clone. This chain joins TRBV2 and TRBJ1-1, with 9 positions matching TRBD1. Per the germline V gene, CDR1 is SNHLY and CDR2 is FYNNEI. This CDR3 is built from 17 residues. The V gene end was trimmed by 2 bases and the J gene end by 2 bases; junction bases not matched to a gene: 9. Here the CDR3 reads CASSEYWDRDSNTEAFF. The CDR3 bases are TGTGCCAGCAGTGAATATTGGGACAGGGATTCCAACACTGAAGCTTTCTTT. Variable domain in full (rest from reference TRBV2 and TRBJ1-1): EPEVTQTPSHQVTQMGQEVILRCVPISNHLYFYWYRQILGQKVEFLVSFYNNEISEKSEIFDDQFSVERPDGSNFTLKIRSTKLEDSAMYFCASSEYWDRDSNTEAFFGQGTRLTVV.